The present entry profiles one T cell receptor (beta chain) with its context. The antigen remains undetermined. V was pared by 6 bases and J by 4 bases, with 13 bases between. This CDR3 is 14 amino acids long. Looked up from germline, CDR1 is SEHNR and CDR2 is FQNEAQ (reference sequence). Produced via immunoSEQ multiplex PCR; TCRdb's table is partial and in-frame only. The sample lists roughly 120,000 clones; approximately 86% were seen once. This specimen belongs to a study of T cell responses to AZD1222 COVID-19 vaccine. Points from the study as a whole: Spike-wide vaccine-associated CD4 TCRs dominated at 160-218 and 743-854.

Sequencing used peripheral blood, obtained on day 0 of AZD1222 vaccination. This chain joins TRBV7-9 and TRBJ1-3; D not resolved. This TCR derives from an adult in good health. CDR3 region: CASSSIWAGNTIYF. The CDR3 coding sequence is TGTGCCAGCAGTTCGATATGGGCGGGAAACACCATATATTTT. Based on the CDR3 plus reference TRBV7-9 and TRBJ1-3, the full variable domain is DTGVSQNPRHKITKRGQNVTFRCDPISEHNRLYWYRQTLGQGPEFLTYFQNEAQLEKSRLLSDRFSAERPKGSFSTLEIQRTEQGDSAMYLCASSSIWAGNTIYFGEGSWLTVV.